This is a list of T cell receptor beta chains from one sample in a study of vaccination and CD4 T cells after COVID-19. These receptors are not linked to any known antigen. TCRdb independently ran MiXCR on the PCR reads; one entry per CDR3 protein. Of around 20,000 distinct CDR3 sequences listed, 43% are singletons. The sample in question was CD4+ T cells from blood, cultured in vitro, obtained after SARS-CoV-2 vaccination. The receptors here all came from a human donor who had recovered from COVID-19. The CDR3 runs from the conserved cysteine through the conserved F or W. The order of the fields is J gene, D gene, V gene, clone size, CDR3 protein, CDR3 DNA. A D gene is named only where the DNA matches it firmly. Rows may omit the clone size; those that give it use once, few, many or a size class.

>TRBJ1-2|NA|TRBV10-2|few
CASSAATGMAYGYTF
TGCGCCAGCAGTGCCGCAACAGGGATGGCCTATGGCTACACCTTC
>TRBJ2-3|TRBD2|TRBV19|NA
CASSILAGGTDTQYF
TGTGCCAGTAGTATATTAGCGGGGGGGACAGATACGCAGTATTTT
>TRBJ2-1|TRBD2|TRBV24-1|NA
CATEPKAGVSGRWNEQFF
TGTGCCACTGAACCTAAAGCGGGAGTTTCCGGCCGTTGGAATGAGCAGTTCTTC
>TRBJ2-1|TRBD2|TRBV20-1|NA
CSASGAYNEQFF
TGCAGCGCTAGCGGGGCCTACAATGAGCAGTTCTTC
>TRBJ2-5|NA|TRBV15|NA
CATSKGGLQYQETQYF
TGTGCCACCAGCAAGGGTGGGCTACAGTACCAAGAGACCCAGTACTTC
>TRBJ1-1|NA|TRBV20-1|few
CSARDMVATEAFF
TGCAGTGCTAGAGATATGGTGGCGACTGAAGCTTTCTTT
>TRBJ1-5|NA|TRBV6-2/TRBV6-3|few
CASSYQGGGTSNQPQHF
TGTGCCAGCAGTTATCAGGGAGGGGGGACTAGCAATCAGCCCCAGCATTTT
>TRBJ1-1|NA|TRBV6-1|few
CASSETQGSTEAFF
TGTGCCAGCAGTGAGACACAGGGAAGTACTGAAGCTTTCTTT
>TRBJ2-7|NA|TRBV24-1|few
CATSSHPTAYEQYF
TGTGCCACCAGCTCCCACCCCACGGCCTACGAGCAGTACTTC
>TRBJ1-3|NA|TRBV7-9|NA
CASSLGPASGNTIYF
TGTGCCAGCAGCTTAGGTCCAGCCTCTGGAAACACCATATATTTT
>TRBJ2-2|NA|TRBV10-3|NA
CAIGTETGELFF
TGTGCCATCGGGACGGAAACCGGGGAGCTGTTTTTT
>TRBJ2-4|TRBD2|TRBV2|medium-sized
CASGLAGVGAAKNIQYF
TGTGCCAGCGGGCTAGCGGGAGTGGGTGCGGCCAAAAACATTCAGTACTTC
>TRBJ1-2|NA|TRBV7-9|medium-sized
CASSSGGGVNYGYTF
TGTGCCAGCAGTTCAGGAGGGGGAGTGAACTATGGCTACACCTTC
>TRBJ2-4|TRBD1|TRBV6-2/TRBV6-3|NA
CASGSTGAKDIQYF
TGTGCCAGCGGCTCGACAGGGGCCAAAGACATTCAGTACTTC
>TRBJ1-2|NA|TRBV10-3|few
CAISEPFGQIHYGYTF
TGTGCCATCAGTGAGCCATTCGGACAGATCCACTATGGCTACACCTTC
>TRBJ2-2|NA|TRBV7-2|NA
CASSLYGTGELFF
TGTGCCAGCAGCTTATATGGGACCGGGGAGCTGTTTTTT
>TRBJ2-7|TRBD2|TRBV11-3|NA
CASSPGLAGTYEQYF
TGTGCCAGCAGCCCGGGACTAGCGGGAACCTACGAGCAGTACTTC
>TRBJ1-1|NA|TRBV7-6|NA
CASSLRGDTEAFF
TGTGCCAGCAGCTTAAGAGGGGACACTGAAGCTTTCTTT
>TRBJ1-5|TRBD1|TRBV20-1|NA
CSAEQTGGNQPQHF
TGCAGTGCTGAACAGACAGGGGGCAATCAGCCCCAGCATTTT
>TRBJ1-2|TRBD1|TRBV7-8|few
CASSPTGGYGYTF
TGTGCCAGCAGCCCTACAGGGGGCTATGGCTACACCTTC
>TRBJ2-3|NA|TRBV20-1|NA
CSAPEARGGDTQYF
TGCAGTGCTCCAGAGGCGCGCGGTGGAGATACGCAGTATTTT
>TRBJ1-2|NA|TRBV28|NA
CASSLEWGVYGGYTF
TGTGCCAGCAGTTTAGAGTGGGGTGTATATGGAGGCTACACCTTC
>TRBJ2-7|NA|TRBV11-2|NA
CASSLGAGEQYF
TGTGCCAGCAGCCTCGGGGCGGGCGAGCAGTACTTC
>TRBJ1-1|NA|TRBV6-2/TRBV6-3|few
CASSAGEAFF
TGTGCCAGCAGCGCAGGAGAAGCTTTCTTT
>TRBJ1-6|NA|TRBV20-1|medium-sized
CSARDQQTYNSPLHF
TGCAGTGCTAGAGATCAGCAGACCTATAATTCACCCCTCCACTTT
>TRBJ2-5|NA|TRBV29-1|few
CSVERDPGTQYF
TGCAGCGTTGAAAGGGACCCAGGGACCCAGTACTTC
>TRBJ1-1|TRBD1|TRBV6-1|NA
CASSRGAEAFF
TGTGCCAGCAGCAGGGGGGCTGAAGCTTTCTTT
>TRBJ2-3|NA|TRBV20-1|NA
CSARSRGRTDTQYF
TGCAGTGCTAGATCCAGGGGTCGTACAGATACGCAGTATTTT
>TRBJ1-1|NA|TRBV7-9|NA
CAIRGVTEAFF
TGTGCCATCCGTGGGGTAACTGAAGCTTTCTTT
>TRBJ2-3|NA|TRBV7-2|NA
CASSLAGSTDTQYF
TGTGCCAGCAGCTTAGCGGGAAGCACAGATACGCAGTATTTT
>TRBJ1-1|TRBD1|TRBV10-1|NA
CASSVFSTGGNTEAFF
TGCGCCAGCAGTGTATTCTCGACAGGGGGGAACACTGAAGCTTTCTTT
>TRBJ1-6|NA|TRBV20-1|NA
CSARKGEYENSPLHF
TGCAGTGCTAGGAAGGGGGAGTATGAAAATTCACCCCTCCACTTT
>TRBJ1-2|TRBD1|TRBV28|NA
CASSRGTGGASGGYTF
TGTGCCAGCAGCCGTGGGACAGGGGGCGCATCGGGAGGCTACACCTTC
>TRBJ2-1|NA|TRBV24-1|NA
CATSDPSAEDNEQFF
TGTGCCACCAGTGATCCCAGCGCTGAAGACAATGAGCAGTTCTTC
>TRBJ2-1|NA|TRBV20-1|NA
CSAREPMRAYNEQFF
TGCAGTGCTAGAGAACCGATGCGAGCTTACAATGAGCAGTTCTTC
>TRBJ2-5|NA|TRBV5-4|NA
CASSLDAGSAQETQYF
TGTGCCAGCAGCCTGGACGCTGGGTCAGCACAAGAGACCCAGTACTTC
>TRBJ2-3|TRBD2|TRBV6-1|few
CASRPTSGSTDTQYF
TGTGCCAGCAGACCTACTAGCGGGAGCACAGATACGCAGTATTTT
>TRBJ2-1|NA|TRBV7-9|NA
CASSLEIEQFF
TGTGCCAGCAGCTTAGAGATAGAGCAGTTCTTC
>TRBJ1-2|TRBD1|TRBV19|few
CASSILGQGANYGYTF
TGTGCCAGTAGTATCCTCGGACAGGGAGCTAACTATGGCTACACCTTC
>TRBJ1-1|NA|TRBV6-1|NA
CASRVKGNTEAFF
TGTGCCAGCAGAGTAAAGGGGAACACTGAAGCTTTCTTT
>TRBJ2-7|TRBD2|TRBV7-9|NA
CASSLSGTSLFLSYEQYF
TGTGCCAGCAGCTTATCCGGGACTAGCCTCTTTCTTTCCTACGAGCAGTACTTC
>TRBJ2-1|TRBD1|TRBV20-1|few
CSARDGTGGVNEQFF
TGCAGTGCTAGAGATGGCACAGGGGGCGTCAATGAGCAGTTCTTC
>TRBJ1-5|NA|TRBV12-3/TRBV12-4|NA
CASSLALGGSDNQPQHF
TGTGCCAGCAGTTTAGCCTTGGGGGGGAGTGACAATCAGCCCCAGCATTTT
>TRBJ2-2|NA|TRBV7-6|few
CASSTRLDTGELFF
TGTGCCAGCAGCACTCGACTAGACACCGGGGAGCTGTTTTTT
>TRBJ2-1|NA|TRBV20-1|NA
CSATEATNSYNEQFF
TGCAGTGCTACCGAGGCGACTAATTCCTACAATGAGCAGTTCTTC
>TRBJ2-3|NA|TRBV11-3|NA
CASSLGIAPSTDTQYF
TGTGCCAGCAGCTTAGGTATAGCGCCGAGCACAGATACGCAGTATTTT
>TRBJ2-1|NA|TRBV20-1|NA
CSARDLRTERNEQFF
TGCAGTGCTAGAGATCTGAGGACAGAGCGCAATGAGCAGTTCTTC
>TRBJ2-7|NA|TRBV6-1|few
CASSAQGEGEQYF
TGTGCCAGCAGTGCCCAGGGGGAGGGCGAGCAGTACTTC
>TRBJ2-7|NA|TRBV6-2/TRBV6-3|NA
CASSKPLENEQYF
TGTGCCAGCAGTAAACCCTTAGAGAATGAGCAGTACTTC
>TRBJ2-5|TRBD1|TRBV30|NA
CAWQTGGAETQYF
TGTGCCTGGCAGACAGGGGGCGCAGAGACCCAGTACTTC